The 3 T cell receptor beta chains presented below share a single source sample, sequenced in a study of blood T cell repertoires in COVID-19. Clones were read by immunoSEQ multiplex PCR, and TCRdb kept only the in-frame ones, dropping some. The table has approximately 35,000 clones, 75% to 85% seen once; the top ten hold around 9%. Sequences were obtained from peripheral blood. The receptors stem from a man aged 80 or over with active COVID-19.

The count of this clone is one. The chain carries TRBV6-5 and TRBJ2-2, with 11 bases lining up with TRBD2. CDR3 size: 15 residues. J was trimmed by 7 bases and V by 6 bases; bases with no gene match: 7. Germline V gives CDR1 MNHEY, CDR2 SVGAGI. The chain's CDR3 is CASSSTSGGRGELFF. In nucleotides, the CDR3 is TGTGCCAGCAGCTCCACTAGCGGGGGTCGCGGGGAGCTGTTTTTT.

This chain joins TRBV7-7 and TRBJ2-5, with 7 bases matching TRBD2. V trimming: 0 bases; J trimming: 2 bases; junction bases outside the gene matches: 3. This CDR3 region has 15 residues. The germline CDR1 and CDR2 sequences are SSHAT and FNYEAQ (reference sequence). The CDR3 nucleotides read TGTGCCAGCAGCTTAGCGGGACTAACACAAGAGACCCAGTACTTC. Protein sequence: CASSLAGLTQETQYF.

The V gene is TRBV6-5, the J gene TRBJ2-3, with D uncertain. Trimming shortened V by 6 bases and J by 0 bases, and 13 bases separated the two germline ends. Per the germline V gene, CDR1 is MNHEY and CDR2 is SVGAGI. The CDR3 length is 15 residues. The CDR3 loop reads CASSRVQPSTDTQYF. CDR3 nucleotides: TGTGCCAGCAGCCGAGTACAGCCTAGCACAGATACGCAGTATTTT.